This T cell receptor (beta chain) was captured by sequencing in a study of blood T cell repertoires in COVID-19. At the level of the study: Acute and convalescent COVID-19 specimens originated in the United States, Italy and Spain.

In the study's own analysis: The assay estimated nucleated cells by amplifying reference gene primers. Repertoires were generated with immunoSEQ multiplex PCR, while TCRdb's copy carries only in-frame clones and drops some. The V and J calls and clone size come from that table; D and trimming were worked out from the DNA. The data contain about 160,000 clones, around 84% of them singletons. The CDR3 contains 17 residues. Germline V lookup: CDR1 LGHDT, CDR2 YNNKEL (reference sequence). Germline trimming cut 1 base from V and 4 bases from J; bases unmatched to any gene: 7. Sequenced material: PBMCs or T cells enriched from blood (not recorded which). The sequence derives from a man aged 50-60 years who had recovered from COVID-19. V usage is TRBV3-1 (or the pseudogene TRBV3-2) and J usage is TRBJ2-1; the match to TRBD2 covers 10 bases. The CDR3 DNA reads as TGTGCCAGCAGCCAAGCAGGAAGCGGGGGGGCTTACAATGAGCAGTTCTTC. It yields the protein CASSQAGSGGAYNEQFF.